This T cell receptor (beta chain) was sequenced for a study of T cell responses to AZD1222 COVID-19 vaccine. Study in general: The analysis combined second doses at about 4 or about 12 weeks. General observations from the study: After the peak T cell response, and only then, were repertoires sampled. Among spike-specific TCRs, nearly half reportedly target unmutated variant regions.

TCRdb's copy holds only in-frame clones and misses some; the assay was immunoSEQ multiplex PCR. The sample includes 45,000 to 55,000 clones, 84% of them seen just once. A remark on this clone: Its antigen is unknown.

The CDR3 covers 16 residues. The V end lost 0 bases, the J end lost 4 bases, and 15 bases lay between the germline ends. The V gene's germline CDR1 is LGHNA and CDR2 YSLEER. Sequenced material: peripheral blood, taken on day 0 of AZD1222 vaccination. The chain joins TRBV4-3 to TRBJ1-2; D ambiguous. This TCR came from an adult in good health. The CDR3, as DNA: TGCGCCAGCAGCCAAGATCATCGCGTCAGCCTCTATGGCTACACCTTC. Translated: CASSQDHRVSLYGYTF.